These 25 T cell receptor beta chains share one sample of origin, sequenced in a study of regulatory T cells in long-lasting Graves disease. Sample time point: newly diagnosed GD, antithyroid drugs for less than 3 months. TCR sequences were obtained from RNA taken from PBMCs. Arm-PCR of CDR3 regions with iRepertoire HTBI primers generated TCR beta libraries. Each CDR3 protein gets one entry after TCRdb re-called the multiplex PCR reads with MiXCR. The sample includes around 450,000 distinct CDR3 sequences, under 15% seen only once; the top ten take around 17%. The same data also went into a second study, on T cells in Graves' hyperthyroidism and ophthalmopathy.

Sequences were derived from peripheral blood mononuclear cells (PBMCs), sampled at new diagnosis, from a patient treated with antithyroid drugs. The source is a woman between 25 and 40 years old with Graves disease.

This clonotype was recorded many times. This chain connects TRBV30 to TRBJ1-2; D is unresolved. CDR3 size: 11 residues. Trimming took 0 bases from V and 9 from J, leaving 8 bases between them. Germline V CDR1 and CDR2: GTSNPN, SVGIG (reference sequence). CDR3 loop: CAWSVEPSYTF. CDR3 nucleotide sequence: TGTGCCTGGAGTGTAGAGCCCAGCTACACCTTC.

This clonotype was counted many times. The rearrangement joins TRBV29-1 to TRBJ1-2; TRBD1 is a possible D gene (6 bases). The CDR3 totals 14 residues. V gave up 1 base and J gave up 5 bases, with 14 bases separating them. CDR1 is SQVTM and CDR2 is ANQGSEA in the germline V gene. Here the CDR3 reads CSVEVVGGGYGYTF. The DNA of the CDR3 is TGCAGCGTTGAAGTTGTAGGGGGAGGTTATGGCTACACCTTC.

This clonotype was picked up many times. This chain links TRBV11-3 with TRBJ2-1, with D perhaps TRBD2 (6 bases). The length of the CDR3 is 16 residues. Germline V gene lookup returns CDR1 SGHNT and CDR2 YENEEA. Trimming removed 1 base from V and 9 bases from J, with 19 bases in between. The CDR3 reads CASSLATWRERGEQFF. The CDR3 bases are TGTGCCAGCAGCTTAGCGACCTGGAGGGAGAGAGGTGAGCAGTTCTTC.

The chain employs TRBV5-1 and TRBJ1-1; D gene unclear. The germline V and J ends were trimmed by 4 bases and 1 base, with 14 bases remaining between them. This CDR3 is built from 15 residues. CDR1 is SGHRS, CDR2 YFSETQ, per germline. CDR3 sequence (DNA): TGCGCCAGCAGCCTTTTGTCGGCTTCGAACACTGAAGCTTTCTTT. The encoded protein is CASSLLSASNTEAFF.

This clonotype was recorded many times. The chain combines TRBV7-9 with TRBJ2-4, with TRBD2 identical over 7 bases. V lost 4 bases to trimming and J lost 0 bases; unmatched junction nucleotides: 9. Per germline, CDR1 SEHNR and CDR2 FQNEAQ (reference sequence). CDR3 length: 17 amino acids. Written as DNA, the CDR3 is TGTGCCAGCAGCTCACCCCGGGGGGAACTAGCCAAAAACATTCAGTACTTC. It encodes CASSSPRGELAKNIQYF.

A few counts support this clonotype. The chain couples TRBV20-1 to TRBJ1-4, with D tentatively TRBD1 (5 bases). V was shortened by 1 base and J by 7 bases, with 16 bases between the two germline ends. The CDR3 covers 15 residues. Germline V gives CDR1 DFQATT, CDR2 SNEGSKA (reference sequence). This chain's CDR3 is CSARVVRRAVEKLFF. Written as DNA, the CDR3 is TGCAGTGCTAGAGTAGTGCGCAGGGCGGTTGAAAAACTGTTTTTT.

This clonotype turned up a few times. The CDR3 here is CSAVIVSSGRYEQFF. The CDR3 nucleotides read TGCAGCGCTGTCATTGTTTCGAGCGGGAGATATGAGCAGTTCTTC. The rearrangement links TRBV29-1 to TRBJ2-1; 8 nucleotides match TRBD2. CDR1 is SQVTM, CDR2 ANQGSEA, per germline. V was pared by 7 bases and J by 8 bases, with 16 bases of the junction left unmatched. The length of the CDR3 is 15 residues.

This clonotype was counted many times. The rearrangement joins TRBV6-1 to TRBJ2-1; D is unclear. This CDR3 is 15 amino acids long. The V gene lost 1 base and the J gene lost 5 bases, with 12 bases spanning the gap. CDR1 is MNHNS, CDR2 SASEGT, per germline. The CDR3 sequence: CASSEEAEAHNEQFF. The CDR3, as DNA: TGTGCCAGCAGTGAAGAGGCGGAAGCCCACAATGAGCAGTTCTTC.

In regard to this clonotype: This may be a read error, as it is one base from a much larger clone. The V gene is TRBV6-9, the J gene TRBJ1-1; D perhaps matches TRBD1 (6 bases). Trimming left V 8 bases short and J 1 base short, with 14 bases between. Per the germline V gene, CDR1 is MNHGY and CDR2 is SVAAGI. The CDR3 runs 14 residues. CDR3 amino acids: CASGWTEGNTEAFF. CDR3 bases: TGTGCCAGCGGTTGGACAGAGGGGAACACTGAAGCTTTCTTT.

CDR3 in amino acids: CASSQPLEPQHF. Written as DNA, the CDR3 is TGCGCCAGCAGCCAACCTTTAGAGCCCCAGCATTTT. The chain has TRBV4-1 and TRBJ1-5, with D unclear. V shed 2 bases and J shed 8 bases, with 7 bases lying between them. This CDR3 has 12 residues. Germline loops: CDR1 MGHRA, CDR2 YSYEKL.

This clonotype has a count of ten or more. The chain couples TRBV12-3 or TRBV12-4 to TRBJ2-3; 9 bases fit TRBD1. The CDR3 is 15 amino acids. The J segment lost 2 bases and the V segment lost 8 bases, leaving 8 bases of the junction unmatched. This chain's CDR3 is CASGQQGALTDTQYF. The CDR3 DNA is TGTGCCAGCGGACAACAGGGGGCTCTCACAGATACGCAGTATTTT.

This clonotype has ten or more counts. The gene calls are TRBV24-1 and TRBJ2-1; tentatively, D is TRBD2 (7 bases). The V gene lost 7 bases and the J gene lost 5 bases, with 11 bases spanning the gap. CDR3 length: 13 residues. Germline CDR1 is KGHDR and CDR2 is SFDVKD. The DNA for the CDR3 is TGTGCCACCAGGGGGAGGGGGGACAATGAGCAGTTCTTC. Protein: CATRGRGDNEQFF.

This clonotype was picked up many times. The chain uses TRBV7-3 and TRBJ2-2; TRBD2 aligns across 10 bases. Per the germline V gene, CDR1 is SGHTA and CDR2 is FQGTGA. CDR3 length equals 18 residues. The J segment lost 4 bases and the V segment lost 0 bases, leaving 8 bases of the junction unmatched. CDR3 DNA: TGTGCCAGCAGCTTAACCCCCGGACTAGCGGAAATCACCGGGGAGCTGTTTTTT. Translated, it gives CASSLTPGLAEITGELFF.

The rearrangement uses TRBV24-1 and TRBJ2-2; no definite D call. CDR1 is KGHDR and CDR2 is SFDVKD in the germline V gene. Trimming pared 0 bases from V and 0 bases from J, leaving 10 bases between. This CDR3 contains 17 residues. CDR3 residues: CATSDLVGGSNTGELFF. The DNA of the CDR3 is TGTGCCACCAGTGATTTGGTCGGTGGTTCGAACACCGGGGAGCTGTTTTTT.

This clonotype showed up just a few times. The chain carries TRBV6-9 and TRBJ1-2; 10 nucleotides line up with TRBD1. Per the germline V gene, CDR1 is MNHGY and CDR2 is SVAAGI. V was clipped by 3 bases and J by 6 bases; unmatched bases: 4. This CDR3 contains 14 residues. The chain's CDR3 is CASSYDDRGHGYTF. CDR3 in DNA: TGTGCCAGCAGTTACGACGACAGGGGGCATGGCTACACCTTC.

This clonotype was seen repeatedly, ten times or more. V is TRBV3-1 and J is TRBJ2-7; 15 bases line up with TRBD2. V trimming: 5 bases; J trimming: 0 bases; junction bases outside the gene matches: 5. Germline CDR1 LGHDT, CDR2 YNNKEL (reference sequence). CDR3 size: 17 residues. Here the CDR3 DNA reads TGTGCCAGCAGCGGGACTAGCGGGAGGCTTAGCTCCTACGAGCAGTACTTC. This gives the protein CASSGTSGRLSSYEQYF.

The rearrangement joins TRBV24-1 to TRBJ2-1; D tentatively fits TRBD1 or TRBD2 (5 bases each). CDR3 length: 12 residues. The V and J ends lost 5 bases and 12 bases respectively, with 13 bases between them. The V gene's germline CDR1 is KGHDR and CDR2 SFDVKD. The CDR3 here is CATSGRDARQFF. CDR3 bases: TGTGCCACCAGTGGAAGGGACGCGCGGCAGTTCTTC.

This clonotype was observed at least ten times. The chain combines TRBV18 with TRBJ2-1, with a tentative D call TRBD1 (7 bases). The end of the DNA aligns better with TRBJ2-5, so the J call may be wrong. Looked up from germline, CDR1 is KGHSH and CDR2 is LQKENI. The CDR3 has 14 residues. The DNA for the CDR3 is TGTGCCAGCTCACCACCGGCAGGGGGGGAGACCCAGTACTTC. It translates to CASSPPAGGETQYF.

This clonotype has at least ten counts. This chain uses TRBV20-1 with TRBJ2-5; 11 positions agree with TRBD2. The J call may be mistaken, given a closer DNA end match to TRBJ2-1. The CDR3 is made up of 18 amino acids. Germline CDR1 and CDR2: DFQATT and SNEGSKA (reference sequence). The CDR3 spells CSARAGLAAEVRENEQFF. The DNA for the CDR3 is TGCAGTGCTAGAGCGGGACTAGCGGCGGAGGTGCGTGAGAATGAGCAGTTCTTC.

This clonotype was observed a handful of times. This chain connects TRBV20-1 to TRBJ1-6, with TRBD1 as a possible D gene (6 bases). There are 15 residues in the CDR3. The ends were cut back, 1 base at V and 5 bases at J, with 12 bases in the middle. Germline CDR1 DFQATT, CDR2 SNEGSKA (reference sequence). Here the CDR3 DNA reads TGCAGTGCTAGAGCGGTGACAGGACATAATTCACCCCTCCACTTT. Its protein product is CSARAVTGHNSPLHF.

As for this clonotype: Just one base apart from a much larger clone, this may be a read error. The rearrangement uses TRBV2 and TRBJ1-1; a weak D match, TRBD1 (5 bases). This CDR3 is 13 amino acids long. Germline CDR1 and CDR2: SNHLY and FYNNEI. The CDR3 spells CTSSELGGYVAFF. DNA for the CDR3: TGTACCAGCAGTGAATTGGGGGGGTACGTTGCTTTCTTT.

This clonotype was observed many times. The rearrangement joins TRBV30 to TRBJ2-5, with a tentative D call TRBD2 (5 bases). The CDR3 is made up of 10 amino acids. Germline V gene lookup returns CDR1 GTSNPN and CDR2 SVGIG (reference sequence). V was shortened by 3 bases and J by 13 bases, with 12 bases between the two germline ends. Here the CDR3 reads CAWSGPGWYF. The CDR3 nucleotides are TGTGCCTGGAGCGGGCCGGGGTGGTACTTC.

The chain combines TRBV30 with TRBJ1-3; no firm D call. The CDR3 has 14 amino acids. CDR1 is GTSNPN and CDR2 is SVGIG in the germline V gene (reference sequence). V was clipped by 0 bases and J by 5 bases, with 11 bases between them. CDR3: CAWSVRARRNTIYF. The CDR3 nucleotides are TGTGCCTGGAGTGTAAGGGCCAGGCGAAACACCATATATTTT.

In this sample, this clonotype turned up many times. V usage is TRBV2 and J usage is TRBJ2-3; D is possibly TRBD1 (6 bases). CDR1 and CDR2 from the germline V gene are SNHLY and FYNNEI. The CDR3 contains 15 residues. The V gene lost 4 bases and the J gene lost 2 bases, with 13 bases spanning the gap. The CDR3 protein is CASSVGTGNTDTQYF. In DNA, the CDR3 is TGTGCCAGCAGTGTTGGAACAGGGAACACAGATACGCAGTATTTT.

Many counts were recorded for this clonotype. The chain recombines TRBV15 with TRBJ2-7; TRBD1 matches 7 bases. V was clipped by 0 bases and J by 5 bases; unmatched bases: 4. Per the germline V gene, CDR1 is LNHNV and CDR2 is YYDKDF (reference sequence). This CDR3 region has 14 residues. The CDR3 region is CATSRDYRGDEQYF. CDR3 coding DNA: TGTGCCACCAGCAGAGATTACAGGGGTGACGAGCAGTACTTC.